This is a list of T cell receptor beta chains from one sample in a study of shared clonotypes between healthy human individuals. The table came from immunoSEQ multiplex PCR; TCRdb's copy has only in-frame clones and leaves some out. The table records about 2.4 million clones, 80% to 95% of them present only once. Sequencing was performed on naive CD4+ T cells from PBMCs. Receptors originate from a man between 18 and 35 years old in good health. Some clones in this sample may be carry-over from other donors' samples. CDR3s include the opening cysteine and the closing phenylalanine or tryptophan. A D gene is named only where the DNA matches it firmly. A clone size is listed for some rows: how often the clone was seen (once, few, many), or a class if it is expanded.

cdr3_aa: CASSLRTGLGNTIYF
cdr3_nt: TGTGCCAGCAGTTTAAGGACAGGGTTGGGAAACACCATATATTTT
v_call: TRBV28
d_call: TRBD1
j_call: TRBJ1-3
clone_size: NA

cdr3_aa: CASSPGTSRKEAFF
cdr3_nt: TGTGCCAGCAGCCCGGGGACAAGCCGAAAAGAAGCTTTCTTT
v_call: TRBV5-8
d_call: NA
j_call: TRBJ1-1
clone_size: once

cdr3_aa: CASTPRARYGETQYF
cdr3_nt: TGTGCCAGCACCCCCCGGGCCAGATACGGGGAGACCCAGTACTTC
v_call: TRBV27
d_call: NA
j_call: TRBJ2-5
clone_size: NA

cdr3_aa: CASSQRIRGPGNEQFF
cdr3_nt: TGTGCCAGCAGCCAAAGAATTCGGGGGCCGGGCAATGAGCAGTTCTTC
v_call: TRBV14
d_call: NA
j_call: TRBJ2-1
clone_size: NA

cdr3_aa: CASSLAARLDSNQPQHF
cdr3_nt: TGTGCCAGCAGCTTAGCCGCCAGGCTCGATAGCAATCAGCCCCAGCATTTT
v_call: TRBV7-8
d_call: NA
j_call: TRBJ1-5
clone_size: NA

cdr3_aa: CASSEDRVIDTQYF
cdr3_nt: TGTGCCAGCAGCGAGGACAGGGTGATAGATACGCAGTATTTT
v_call: TRBV7-2
d_call: TRBD1
j_call: TRBJ2-3
clone_size: NA

cdr3_aa: CASSPGTVNEQFF
cdr3_nt: TGTGCCAGCAGCCCCGGGACGGTCAATGAGCAGTTCTTC
v_call: TRBV7-6
d_call: NA
j_call: TRBJ2-1
clone_size: NA

cdr3_aa: CASSLEGGGGGNTIYF
cdr3_nt: TGCGCCAGCAGCTTGGAAGGAGGGGGCGGTGGAAACACCATATATTTT
v_call: TRBV5-1
d_call: TRBD1
j_call: TRBJ1-3
clone_size: NA

cdr3_aa: CASSTGVDTEAFF
cdr3_nt: TGTGCCAGCTCAACGGGGGTGGACACTGAAGCTTTCTTT
v_call: TRBV18
d_call: NA
j_call: TRBJ1-1
clone_size: NA

cdr3_aa: CASRPNSGTQKQFF
cdr3_nt: TGCGCCAGCAGACCGAACTCGGGGACTCAGAAGCAGTTCTTC
v_call: TRBV4-3
d_call: NA
j_call: TRBJ2-1
clone_size: once

cdr3_aa: CASSLNREETQYF
cdr3_nt: TGTGCCAGCAGCTTAAACAGGGAAGAGACCCAGTACTTC
v_call: TRBV7-2
d_call: NA
j_call: TRBJ2-5
clone_size: NA

cdr3_aa: CASSPLGAQGLSGYTF
cdr3_nt: TGTGCCAGCAGCCCGTTGGGGGCACAGGGACTATCTGGCTACACCTTC
v_call: TRBV7-9
d_call: NA
j_call: TRBJ1-2
clone_size: NA

cdr3_aa: CASTGQGRNTGELFF
cdr3_nt: TGTGCCAGCACCGGACAGGGGAGAAACACCGGGGAGCTGTTTTTT
v_call: TRBV6-6
d_call: TRBD1
j_call: TRBJ2-2
clone_size: NA

cdr3_aa: CASSLRDANYEQYF
cdr3_nt: TGCGCCAGCAGCCTCCGGGACGCCAACTACGAGCAGTACTTC
v_call: TRBV5-1
d_call: NA
j_call: TRBJ2-7
clone_size: NA

cdr3_aa: CASSLALGAGSGANVLTF
cdr3_nt: TGTGCCAGCAGCTTAGCGCTGGGAGCGGGCTCTGGAGCCAACGTCCTGACTTTC
v_call: TRBV7-9
d_call: NA
j_call: TRBJ2-6
clone_size: NA

cdr3_aa: CASSLSGSATPETQYF
cdr3_nt: TGCGCCAGCAGCTTGTCCGGATCGGCGACCCCAGAGACCCAGTACTTC
v_call: TRBV5-1
d_call: NA
j_call: TRBJ2-5
clone_size: NA

cdr3_aa: CASSPPLRGNADTQYF
cdr3_nt: TGTGCCAGCAGCCCTCCTTTGAGGGGGAATGCAGATACGCAGTATTTT
v_call: TRBV9
d_call: NA
j_call: TRBJ2-3
clone_size: NA

cdr3_aa: CSVDYVGTHRDEQFF
cdr3_nt: TGCAGCGTTGACTACGTCGGGACCCATCGGGATGAGCAGTTCTTC
v_call: TRBV29-1
d_call: NA
j_call: TRBJ2-1
clone_size: NA

cdr3_aa: CASTRTGGEDSPLHF
cdr3_nt: TGTGCCAGCACCCGGACAGGGGGCGAGGATTCACCCCTCCACTTT
v_call: TRBV7-9
d_call: TRBD1
j_call: TRBJ1-6
clone_size: NA

cdr3_aa: CASSQGDRAYNEQFF
cdr3_nt: TGCGCCAGCAGCCAAGGGGACAGGGCTTACAATGAGCAGTTCTTC
v_call: TRBV4-1
d_call: TRBD1
j_call: TRBJ2-1
clone_size: NA

cdr3_aa: CASSQMGQAKPYEQYF
cdr3_nt: TGTGCCAGCAGCCAAATGGGGCAGGCTAAACCGTACGAGCAGTACTTC
v_call: TRBV5-6
d_call: NA
j_call: TRBJ2-7
clone_size: NA

cdr3_aa: CASSYGEGPNQPQHF
cdr3_nt: TGTGCCAGCAGTTACGGAGAGGGCCCCAATCAGCCCCAGCATTTT
v_call: TRBV6-6
d_call: NA
j_call: TRBJ1-5
clone_size: NA

cdr3_aa: CASSTRGGTSGGNEQFF
cdr3_nt: TGTGCCAGCAGCACTAGGGGGGGGACTAGCGGAGGAAATGAGCAGTTCTTC
v_call: TRBV7-8
d_call: TRBD2
j_call: TRBJ2-1
clone_size: NA

cdr3_aa: CASSPTGAGELFF
cdr3_nt: TGTGCCAGCAGCCCAACAGGGGCGGGGGAGCTGTTTTTT
v_call: TRBV27
d_call: TRBD1
j_call: TRBJ2-2
clone_size: NA

cdr3_aa: CASSYSTNTEAFF
cdr3_nt: TGTGCCAGCAGTTACTCGACTAACACTGAAGCTTTCTTT
v_call: TRBV6-5
d_call: NA
j_call: TRBJ1-1
clone_size: NA

cdr3_aa: CASSWVRSHEQYF
cdr3_nt: TGTGCCAGCAGCTGGGTTCGTAGCCACGAGCAGTACTTC
v_call: TRBV7-2
d_call: NA
j_call: TRBJ2-7
clone_size: NA

cdr3_aa: CSVDFGADTQYF
cdr3_nt: TGCAGCGTTGATTTCGGCGCAGATACGCAGTATTTT
v_call: TRBV29-1
d_call: NA
j_call: TRBJ2-3
clone_size: NA

cdr3_aa: CASSLGGAVNTEAFF
cdr3_nt: TGTGCCAGCAGTTTAGGAGGGGCAGTGAACACTGAAGCTTTCTTT
v_call: TRBV28
d_call: NA
j_call: TRBJ1-1
clone_size: NA

cdr3_aa: CASSPLGQGYEQYF
cdr3_nt: TGTGCCAGCTCACCCCTGGGACAGGGCTACGAGCAGTACTTC
v_call: TRBV18
d_call: TRBD1
j_call: TRBJ2-7
clone_size: NA

cdr3_aa: CSTWTGQEQYF
cdr3_nt: TGCAGCACGTGGACAGGACAGGAGCAGTACTTC
v_call: TRBV29-1
d_call: TRBD1
j_call: TRBJ2-7
clone_size: NA

cdr3_aa: CASNNRAYEQYF
cdr3_nt: TGTGCCAGCAACAACAGAGCCTACGAGCAGTACTTC
v_call: TRBV28
d_call: NA
j_call: TRBJ2-7
clone_size: NA

cdr3_aa: CASSLSNRGSGNTIYF
cdr3_nt: TGTGCCAGCAGTTTATCGAACAGGGGCTCTGGAAACACCATATATTTT
v_call: TRBV27
d_call: TRBD1
j_call: TRBJ1-3
clone_size: once

cdr3_aa: CASSSTGSHEQYF
cdr3_nt: TGTGCCAGCAGTTCGACAGGGTCCCACGAGCAGTACTTC
v_call: TRBV6-6
d_call: TRBD1
j_call: TRBJ2-7
clone_size: NA

cdr3_aa: CATVPGSSYNEQFF
cdr3_nt: TGTGCCACCGTGCCCGGAAGCTCCTACAATGAGCAGTTCTTC
v_call: TRBV28
d_call: NA
j_call: TRBJ2-1
clone_size: NA

cdr3_aa: CASSSLTGPILSEETQYF
cdr3_nt: TGTGCCAGCAGCTCGTTGACAGGACCGATTCTGTCCGAGGAGACCCAGTACTTC
v_call: TRBV5-6
d_call: NA
j_call: TRBJ2-5
clone_size: NA

cdr3_aa: CASSQQTGAGTEAFF
cdr3_nt: TGTGCCAGCAGCCAACAGACAGGGGCGGGCACTGAAGCTTTCTTT
v_call: TRBV4-2
d_call: TRBD1
j_call: TRBJ1-1
clone_size: NA

cdr3_aa: CSADRGNTEAFF
cdr3_nt: TGCAGCGCGGACAGGGGGAACACTGAAGCTTTCTTT
v_call: TRBV29-1
d_call: TRBD1
j_call: TRBJ1-1
clone_size: NA

cdr3_aa: CASSALGSLAGVIDTQYF
cdr3_nt: TGCGCCAGCAGCGCTCTCGGATCTCTAGCGGGAGTGATAGATACGCAGTATTTT
v_call: TRBV5-1
d_call: TRBD2
j_call: TRBJ2-3
clone_size: NA